These 31 T cell receptor beta chains originate from one sample sequenced in a study of regulatory T cells in long-lasting Graves disease. Noted time point: persistent/refractory GD, antithyroid drugs over 5 years with positive TRAb. With RNA extracted from PBMCs as input, the TCR library was made. Assembly of TCR beta libraries relied on iRepertoire HTBI primers together with Arm-PCR of CDR3 regions. MiXCR was run by TCRdb on the multiplex PCR reads, yielding one entry per CDR3 protein. Among roughly 400,000 distinct CDR3 sequences listed, 20% were seen once. The sample was peripheral blood mononuclear cells (PBMCs), taken when the disease was refractory, from a patient treated with antithyroid drugs. The receptors shown here come from a female donor with Graves disease.

In its sample, this clonotype was seen a few times. The chain is built from TRBV7-2 and TRBJ2-7; 9 bases agree with TRBD2. The J segment lost 7 bases and the V segment lost 5 bases, leaving 9 bases of the junction unmatched. This CDR3 comprises 14 residues. The germline V gene encodes CDR1 SGHTA and CDR2 FQGNSA. Here the CDR3 DNA reads TGTGCCAGCAGCACCGGACTAGCGTTCGGAGAGCAGTACTTC. Its translation is CASSTGLAFGEQYF.

This clonotype was found many times. CDR3 region: CASSSGQSYEQYF. The CDR3 DNA reads as TGTGCCAGCAGCTCCGGACAGTCCTACGAGCAGTACTTC. The chain has TRBV7-9 and TRBJ2-7, with D possibly being TRBD1 (6 bases). The length of the CDR3 is 13 residues. The germline V and J ends were trimmed by 4 bases and 1 base, with 8 bases remaining between them. CDR1 SEHNR and CDR2 FQNEAQ come from the germline V gene (reference sequence).

This clonotype occurred many times. The chain links TRBV28 to TRBJ2-5; D not resolved. The V gene's germline CDR1 is MDHEN and CDR2 SYDVKM. CDR3 length: 14 residues. Trimming cost V 4 bases and J 2 bases, with 11 bases left between them. The CDR3 loop is CASSYFGTQETQYF. For the CDR3, the DNA is TGTGCCAGCAGTTACTTCGGAACTCAAGAGACCCAGTACTTC.

V and J are TRBV25-1 and TRBJ2-3; 13 nucleotides align to TRBD2. V was clipped by 10 bases and J by 5 bases; unmatched bases: 6. The germline gives CDR1 MGHDK, CDR2 SYGVNS. CDR3 length: 14 residues. CDR3 protein: CATRLAGGRDTQYF. The DNA for the CDR3 is TGTGCCACCCGACTAGCGGGAGGCCGAGATACGCAGTATTTT.

V and J are TRBV7-9 and TRBJ2-7, with 13 bases lining up with TRBD2. Per germline, CDR1 SEHNR and CDR2 FQNEAQ (reference sequence). The CDR3 is made up of 16 amino acids. With 6 bases clipped from V and 7 bases from J, the junction kept 12 bases outside the gene matches. Here the CDR3 reads CASSSPGTSGTGEQYF. In nucleotides, the CDR3 is TGTGCCAGCAGTTCCCCCGGGACTAGCGGGACGGGTGAGCAGTACTTC.

This clonotype was observed at least ten times. This chain joins TRBV2 and TRBJ2-7; TRBD2 matches at 9 bases. V lost 4 bases and J lost 6; bases outside the gene matches: 4. Per the germline V gene, CDR1 is SNHLY and CDR2 is FYNNEI. The CDR3 is 13 residues long. The CDR3 nucleotides read TGTGCCAGCAGTGCCATAGCGGGAGCCGAGCAGTACTTC. Translated: CASSAIAGAEQYF. Using reference TRBV2 and TRBJ2-7 for the parts outside the CDR3, the full variable domain is EPEVTQTPSHQVTQMGQEVILRCVPISNHLYFYWYRQILGQKVEFLVSFYNNEISEKSEIFDDQFSVERPDGSNFTLKIRSTKLEDSAMYFCASSAIAGAEQYFGPGTRLTVT.

A few counts support this clonotype. One end of the junction is discordant with germline, which a read error may explain. The V call is TRBV28, the J call TRBJ2-7, with D uncertain. This CDR3 is built from 12 residues. Germline V gene sequence: CDR1 MDHEN, CDR2 SYDVKM. CDR3 nucleotide sequence: TGTGCCAACAGTTTATTGGCTTCCGAGCAGTACTTC. Its translation: CANSLLASEQYF.

This clonotype was observed at least ten times. The chain employs TRBV28 and TRBJ1-2; D unclear. This CDR3 region has 12 residues. V lost 6 bases to trimming and J lost 8 bases, with 13 bases between them. Germline V gene lookup returns CDR1 MDHEN and CDR2 SYDVKM. This CDR3 reads CASSPLIRGYTF. DNA for the CDR3: TGTGCCAGCAGCCCGCTTATCCGCGGCTACACCTTC.

Note on this clonotype: A much larger clone differs by one base, so this may be a read error. This sequence joins TRBV11-2 and TRBJ2-7, with unresolved D. This CDR3 contains 16 residues. The germline CDR1 and CDR2 sequences are SGHAT and FQNNGV. As DNA, the CDR3 is TGTGCCAGCAGCTTAAATTCGGGCCACCTCCCATGCGAGCAGCACTTC. Encoded protein: CASSLNSGHLPCEQHF. Full variable domain (rest looked up from reference TRBV11-2 and TRBJ2-7): EAGVAQSPRYKIIEKRQSVAFWCNPISGHATLYWYQQILGQGPKLLIQFQNNGVVDDSQLPKDRFSAERLKGVDSTLKIQPAKLEDSAVYLCASSLNSGHLPCEQHFGPGTRLTVT.

There are a few counts of this clonotype. The chain carries TRBV28 and TRBJ2-6; 8 nucleotides align to TRBD1. This CDR3 region has 18 residues. Germline CDR1 reads MDHEN; CDR2 reads SYDVKM. The V gene end was trimmed by 2 bases and the J gene end by 3 bases; junction bases not matched to a gene: 9. The CDR3 sequence: CASSLLRQGARGANVLTF. The CDR3, as DNA: TGTGCCAGCAGTTTACTCAGGCAGGGGGCTCGTGGGGCCAACGTCCTGACTTTC.

In this sample, this clonotype turned up a few times. This could be a read error, since a much larger clone is one nucleotide away. The CDR3 here is CTSSFGVRETQYF. Here the CDR3 DNA reads TGTACCAGCAGTTTTGGAGTGCGGGAGACCCAGTACTTC. The V gene is TRBV28, the J gene TRBJ2-5, with D unclear. Germline V gene data show CDR1 as MDHEN and CDR2 as SYDVKM. This CDR3 comprises 13 residues.

This clonotype appeared many times. The chain joins TRBV28 to TRBJ2-5; TRBD2 is a possible D gene (5 bases). The V gene lost 3 bases and the J gene lost 7 bases, with 15 bases spanning the gap. Looked up from germline, CDR1 is MDHEN and CDR2 is SYDVKM. There are 14 residues in the CDR3. As DNA, the CDR3 is TGTGCCAGCAGTTTGTGGCAGTACGAGGGGACCCAGTACTTC. Translated: CASSLWQYEGTQYF.

In this sample, this clonotype turned up many times. V is TRBV6-1 and J is TRBJ1-4; 10 nucleotides align to TRBD1. Losses at the gene ends were 5 bases for V and 4 bases for J; bases not matched to a gene: 25. Germline V lookup: CDR1 MNHNS, CDR2 SASEGT. This CDR3 is built from 22 residues. The CDR3 is CASSNGEWQFGTGAHHNEKLFF. In DNA, the CDR3 is TGTGCCAGCAGTAACGGGGAATGGCAATTCGGGACAGGGGCGCATCATAATGAAAAACTGTTTTTT.

This clonotype was seen only a few times. The chain joins TRBV20-1 to TRBJ2-7; 8 bases agree with TRBD1. The CDR3 loop spans 16 amino acids. Germline CDR1 reads DFQATT; CDR2 reads SNEGSKA (reference sequence). The trim removed 0 bases at V and 3 bases at J, leaving 10 bases unmatched. The CDR3 loop is CSARDLLAGGVYEQYF. The CDR3, as DNA: TGCAGTGCTAGAGATCTCTTGGCAGGGGGCGTCTACGAGCAGTACTTC.

V is TRBV6-1 and J is TRBJ1-5; 10 bases line up with TRBD1. Germline CDR1 MNHNS, CDR2 SASEGT. The CDR3 is made up of 16 amino acids. The V and J ends lost 5 bases and 0 bases, in that order; junction bases with no gene match: 4. CDR3: CASSRTGGYSNQPQHF. CDR3 in DNA: TGTGCCAGCAGTAGGACAGGGGGGTATAGCAATCAGCCCCAGCATTTT.

There are a few counts of this clonotype. The J gene is TRBJ1-2, the V gene TRBV3-1; the D gene is possibly TRBD1 (5 bases). CDR1 is LGHDT, CDR2 YNNKEL, per germline (reference sequence). V lost 4 bases, J lost 8 bases, and 17 bases lay in between. CDR3 length equals 14 residues. Here the CDR3 DNA reads TGTGCCAGCAGCCTCCAAAAGGGGATTGAGGGCTACACCTTC. Protein product: CASSLQKGIEGYTF. The entire variable domain, with the rest obtained from reference TRBV3-1 and TRBJ1-2, is as follows: DTAVSQTPKYLVTQMGNDKSIKCEQNLGHDTMYWYKQDSKKFLKIMFSYNNKELIINETVPNRFSPKSPDKAHLNLHINSLELGDSAVYFCASSLQKGIEGYTFGSGTRLTVV.

This clonotype was seen at least ten times. The genes are TRBV30 and TRBJ2-7; TRBD2 is a possible D gene (5 bases). CDR3 length: 14 amino acids. Germline CDR1 is GTSNPN and CDR2 is SVGIG (reference sequence). The ends were cut back, 2 bases at V and 1 base at J, with 12 bases in the middle. The CDR3 region has the DNA TGTGCCTGGAGTTTGGGCGGGTTATCCTACGAGCAGTACTTC. It encodes CAWSLGGLSYEQYF. Full variable domain (rest looked up from reference TRBV30 and TRBJ2-7): SQTIHQWPATLVQPVGSPLSLECTVEGTSNPNLYWYRQAAGRGLQLLFYSVGIGQISSEVPQNLSASRPQDRQFILSSKKLLLSDSGFYLCAWSLGGLSYEQYFGPGTRLTVT.

The J gene is TRBJ2-7, the V gene TRBV5-6; D is ambiguous. Germline loops: CDR1 SGHDT, CDR2 YYEEEE. V was pared by 6 bases and J by 4 bases, with 14 bases between. The CDR3 is 13 amino acids. The CDR3: CASTDSLGYEQYF. In DNA, the CDR3 is TGTGCCAGCACCGACTCCCTGGGGTACGAGCAGTACTTC.

The chain links TRBV5-1 to TRBJ2-7; 13 bases map to TRBD2. Per the germline V gene, CDR1 is SGHRS and CDR2 is YFSETQ. The trim removed 4 bases at V and 9 bases at J, leaving 7 bases unmatched. This CDR3 spans 14 amino acids. The DNA for the CDR3 is TGCGCCAGCAGCCAGGGACTAGCGGGAACCGGGCAGTACTTC. Amino acids: CASSQGLAGTGQYF.

This chain joins TRBV12-3 or TRBV12-4 and TRBJ1-2; D gene ambiguous. This CDR3 is 17 amino acids long. The V and J ends lost 1 base and 2 bases respectively, with 17 bases between them. This chain's CDR3 is CASSLGSAPHYNYGYTF. For the CDR3, the DNA is TGTGCCAGCAGTTTAGGAAGCGCACCGCACTACAACTATGGCTACACCTTC.

This clonotype appeared many times. This rearrangement joins TRBV2 to TRBJ1-1; D unresolved. The CDR3 sequence is 15 residues long. The V gene's germline CDR1 is SNHLY and CDR2 FYNNEI. Trimming took 8 bases from V and 1 from J, leaving 17 bases between them. DNA of the CDR3: TGTGCCAGCGTTTTTGGTTGGGAGGGGAACACTGAAGCTTTCTTT. This encodes CASVFGWEGNTEAFF.

The chain is built from TRBV29-1 and TRBJ1-1; 7 bases line up with TRBD1. Germline CDR1 reads SQVTM; CDR2 reads ANQGSEA. Trimming removed 5 bases from V and 0 bases from J; junction bases left unmatched: 3. This CDR3 is 13 amino acids long. The CDR3 spells CSVMTGMNTEAFF. In DNA form, the CDR3 reads TGCAGCGTTATGACAGGGATGAACACTGAAGCTTTCTTT.

This clonotype occurred many times. The V call is TRBV28, the J call TRBJ1-2; D is unresolved. V was clipped by 6 bases and J by 7 bases, with 15 bases between them. This CDR3 spans 13 amino acids. Germline V lookup: CDR1 MDHEN, CDR2 SYDVKM. The CDR3, as DNA: TGTGCCAGCAGCAGGACGGTTCTTCCTGGCTACACCTTC. Its translation is CASSRTVLPGYTF.

The chain uses TRBV12-3 or TRBV12-4 and TRBJ2-6, with D unresolved. This CDR3 has 14 amino acids. Trimming took 6 bases from V and 1 from J, leaving 7 bases between them. This chain's CDR3 is CASRKGSGANVLTF. The CDR3 DNA reads as TGTGCCAGCAGGAAAGGATCTGGGGCCAACGTCCTGACTTTC.

The V call is TRBV10-3, the J call TRBJ1-3; a weak D match, TRBD1 (5 bases). The CDR3 totals 15 residues. Germline CDR1 reads ENHRY; CDR2 reads SYGVKD. V was clipped by 3 bases and J by 2 bases, with 11 bases between them. This CDR3 is CAISEGEGPGNTIYF. CDR3 DNA: TGTGCCATCAGTGAAGGAGAGGGGCCTGGAAACACCATATATTTT.

In this sample, this clonotype turned up once. Since a much larger clone is just one base distant, this may be a read error. The chain links TRBV6-2 or TRBV6-3 to TRBJ2-5; TRBD1 matches 9 bases. The germline gives CDR1 MNHEY, CDR2 SVGEGT. The CDR3 consists of 15 residues. The CDR3 loop is CASSPDRGLLEIQYF. The DNA of the CDR3 is TGTGCCAGCAGTCCGGACAGGGGCCTGTTAGAGATCCAGTACTTC.

This sequence joins TRBV10-3 and TRBJ2-7; D is unclear. This CDR3 comprises 15 residues. The V end was cut by 3 bases, the J end by 1 base, with 13 bases between. Germline CDR1 reads ENHRY; CDR2 reads SYGVKD. DNA for the CDR3: TGTGCCATCAGTGATCTTGTTCAAGGGTCCTACGAGCAGTACTTC. This codes for CAISDLVQGSYEQYF.

This clonotype has at least ten counts. The chain recombines TRBV3-1 with TRBJ2-5, with D perhaps matching TRBD1 or TRBD2 (6 bases each). This CDR3 comprises 18 residues. Germline CDR1 reads LGHDT; CDR2 reads YNNKEL (reference sequence). The V end was cut by 2 bases, the J end by 4 bases, with 23 bases between. The DNA of the CDR3 is TGTGCCAGCAGCCAACCAACAGGAGGGGGGAAAAGTAGAGAGACCCAGTACTTC. Encoded protein: CASSQPTGGGKSRETQYF.

This clonotype came up many times. The chain joins TRBV30 to TRBJ1-2; 7 nucleotides line up with TRBD1. CDR1 GTSNPN and CDR2 SVGIG come from the germline V gene (reference sequence). The CDR3 is made up of 14 amino acids. V gave up 0 bases and J gave up 4 bases; unmatched junction bases: 5. The DNA for the CDR3 is TGTGCCTGGAGTGTAAAGGGGGCTGGCTATGGCTACACCTTC. Translating gives CAWSVKGAGYGYTF.

This clonotype was counted at least ten times. This rearrangement joins TRBV10-3 to TRBJ2-7; possibly TRBD1 or TRBD2 for D (5 bases each). V was clipped by 6 bases and J by 6 bases, with 12 bases between them. In germline, CDR1 is ENHRY, CDR2 SYGVKD. The length of the CDR3 is 12 residues. DNA for the CDR3: TGTGCCATCAGCCCCGGGGCCGCCGAGCAGTACTTC. This encodes CAISPGAAEQYF.

This clonotype was seen at least ten times. This chain joins TRBV7-2 and TRBJ2-2; D might be TRBD1 or TRBD2, each matching 5 bases. The CDR3 is 16 amino acids. With 5 bases removed from V and 0 bases from J, the gap between germline ends came to 13 bases. Germline values: CDR1 SGHTA, CDR2 FQGNSA. As DNA, the CDR3 is TGTGCCAGCAGCCCGTTGGGGGTAGCGAACACCGGGGAGCTGTTTTTT. Translating it yields CASSPLGVANTGELFF.